The T cell receptor beta chain under discussion was sequenced for a study of T cell repertoires in cytomegalovirus infection. Study in general: Epitope selection comprised recently identified HLA-C-restricted CMV epitopes and well-studied HLA-B-restricted CMV epitopes. Based on public TCR beta signatures, there were indications of CMV infection and of a matching HLA type.

Turning to this clonotype: No antigen is known for it.

General observations from the study: HLA-C-restricted CMV clonotypes gave the most frequent clonotype in two of eight donors.

MiXCR, run by TCRdb on the reads, gives a single entry per CDR3 protein. The data hold about 830,000 distinct CDR3 sequences, with around a third observed a single time. Trimming shortened V by 4 bases and J by 0 bases, and 9 bases separated the two germline ends. Germline V gene lookup returns CDR1 SQVTM and CDR2 ANQGSEA. This CDR3 spans 13 amino acids. The sequenced sample was cultured CD8+ T cells from PBMCs, obtained from culture after CMV antigen stimulation. The rearrangement joins TRBV29-1 to TRBJ1-1; tentatively, D is TRBD1 (6 bases). This clonotype was sampled from a human donor in good health (CMV status not recorded). Some clones in this sample may be carry-over from other donors' samples. The CDR3 nucleotides are TGCAGCGTTGTCACAGGGATGAACACTGAAGCTTTCTTT. Amino acids: CSVVTGMNTEAFF. The full variable domain, in which reference TRBV29-1 and TRBJ1-1 provide the parts outside the CDR3, is SAVISQKPSRDICQRGTSLTIQCQVDSQVTMMFWYRQQPGQSLTLIATANQGSEATYESGFVIDKFPISRPNLTFSTLTVSNMSPEDSSIYLCSVVTGMNTEAFFGQGTRLTVV.